This record covers a single TCR beta chain. This sample was included in a study of blood T cell repertoires in COVID-19. On the study more broadly: Acute and convalescent COVID-19 specimens originated in the United States, Italy and Spain. Nucleic acid was either cDNA or gDNA, and it came from T cells, B-cell-depleted T cells, or PBMCs.

The authors' processing: Estimation of nucleated cell counts relied on the amplification of reference gene primers. Sequencing used immunoSEQ multiplex PCR; TCRdb keeps in-frame clones, though not all of them. V and J calls plus clone size are reproduced from that table; the DNA served to infer D and trimming. The sample includes 55,000 to 75,000 clones, approximately 90% of them seen just once. The J segment lost 4 bases and the V segment lost 5 bases, leaving 17 bases of the junction unmatched. CDR3 length equals 17 residues. The germline CDR1 and CDR2 sequences are SGHAT and FQNNGV. The sample was peripheral blood. The receptor comes from a human donor in a cohort sampled during active COVID-19. The J gene is TRBJ2-7, the V gene TRBV11-2; the match to TRBD1 covers 7 bases. The CDR3 DNA sequence: TGTGCCAGCAGCCCGGGCAGGGGGAGATATTCGCAGTACGAGCAGTACTTC. Its protein product is CASSPGRGRYSQYEQYF.